The 25 T cell receptor beta chains in this list originate from one sample, sequenced in a study of CD8 T cells in ankylosing spondylitis. Whole-study results and caveats: Seemingly distinctive of ankylosing spondylitis blood was a TCR beta motif formed by eight highly homologous variants.

A single record per CDR3 protein comes from TCRdb applying MiXCR to the 5' RACE reads. The data contain 800,000 to 900,000 distinct CDR3 sequences, roughly 10% of them seen just once; the ten biggest clones take up just over 0.5%. No antigen has been identified for these receptors. Sequencing input: blood, either unsorted or a sorted T cell fraction (not recorded which). The receptors shown here come from a male donor with ankylosing spondylitis.

This clonotype was seen a few times. The chain combines TRBV24-1 with TRBJ2-3; TRBD2 aligns across 8 bases. The V segment lost 4 bases and the J segment 0 bases; nucleotides outside the gene matches: 5. Germline loops: CDR1 KGHDR, CDR2 SFDVKD. The CDR3 contains 16 residues. In DNA, the CDR3 is TGTGCCACCAGTGACCCACTAGCGGCTAGCACAGATACGCAGTATTTT. Translated, it gives CATSDPLAASTDTQYF.

This clonotype was seen a few times. This rearrangement joins TRBV5-1 to TRBJ2-3; D is unresolved. The CDR3 runs 14 residues. Germline V lookup: CDR1 SGHRS, CDR2 YFSETQ. Trimming cost V 0 bases and J 5 bases, with 10 bases left between them. The CDR3, as DNA: TGCGCCAGCAGCTTGGCCGCGGCAGAAGATACGCAGTATTTT. Its translation is CASSLAAAEDTQYF.

This clonotype appeared many times. The J gene is TRBJ1-4, the V gene TRBV20-1; D might be TRBD1 (5 bases). This CDR3 spans 14 amino acids. Germline V gene lookup returns CDR1 DFQATT and CDR2 SNEGSKA (reference sequence). The ends were cut back, 1 base at V and 8 bases at J, with 14 bases in the middle. Here the CDR3 reads CSARGGFQTEKLFF. The DNA for the CDR3 is TGCAGTGCTAGAGGGGGCTTCCAAACGGAAAAACTGTTTTTT.

This clonotype was recorded once. The chain joins TRBV24-1 to TRBJ2-5; a weak D match, TRBD2 (5 bases). Trimming left V 4 bases short and J 5 bases short, with 10 bases between. CDR3 length: 13 amino acids. Germline values: CDR1 KGHDR, CDR2 SFDVKD. This chain's CDR3 is CATSEGSDETQYF. The CDR3 region has the DNA TGTGCCACCAGTGAAGGTAGCGATGAGACCCAGTACTTC.

This clonotype has more than one count but fewer than ten. The chain links TRBV7-2 to TRBJ2-2; maybe TRBD2 (5 bases). Trimming cost V 3 bases and J 2 bases, with 13 bases left between them. The CDR3 is 16 amino acids. Germline V lookup: CDR1 SGHTA, CDR2 FQGNSA. CDR3 bases: TGTGCCAGCAGCTTGGGCCTAGCTTATAACACCGGGGAGCTGTTTTTT. This encodes CASSLGLAYNTGELFF. Filled out from reference TRBV7-2 and TRBJ2-2, the complete variable domain reads GAGVSQSPSNKVTEKGKDVELRCDPISGHTALYWYRQSLGQGLEFLIYFQGNSAPDKSGLPSDRFSAERTGGSVSTLTIQRTQQEDSAVYLCASSLGLAYNTGELFFGEGSRLTVL.

This clonotype was seen many times. CDR3 amino acids: CASRRWASNEKLFF. CDR3 in DNA: TGTGCCAGCAGAAGGTGGGCTTCGAATGAAAAACTGTTTTTT. The chain has TRBV12-3 or TRBV12-4 and TRBJ1-4, with D hard to call. The CDR3 sequence is 14 residues long. V lost 6 bases and J 5 bases, leaving 13 bases between the germline ends.

This clonotype was detected ten times or more. This chain connects TRBV29-1 to TRBJ2-7, with 7 bases fitting TRBD2. This CDR3 has 12 amino acids. Germline assignment: CDR1 SQVTM and CDR2 ANQGSEA. The V gene end was trimmed by 8 bases and the J gene end by 4 bases; junction bases not matched to a gene: 8. The CDR3 region has the DNA TGCAGCCCCGGAGCGGGGCCTTACGAGCAGTACTTC. It encodes CSPGAGPYEQYF.

The gene calls are TRBV6-5 and TRBJ2-4; D call uncertain. Germline values: CDR1 MNHEY, CDR2 SVGAGI. The ends were cut back, 4 bases at V and 0 bases at J, with 13 bases in the middle. The CDR3 length is 16 residues. The CDR3 bases are TGTGCCAGCAGTTCCTCCGACAAGCTAGCCAAAAACATTCAGTACTTC. Its protein product is CASSSSDKLAKNIQYF.

This chain joins TRBV30 and TRBJ2-7, with 7 bases fitting TRBD2. Germline CDR1 reads GTSNPN; CDR2 reads SVGIG (reference sequence). With 2 bases clipped from V and 0 bases from J, the junction kept 4 bases outside the gene matches. The CDR3 has 14 amino acids. The CDR3 here is CAWSRVAGSYEQYF. The DNA of the CDR3 is TGTGCCTGGAGTAGGGTAGCGGGCTCCTACGAGCAGTACTTC.

This clonotype occurred a few times. V and J are TRBV20-1 and TRBJ2-1, with 8 bases matching TRBD2. The CDR3 length is 16 residues. CDR1 DFQATT and CDR2 SNEGSKA come from the germline V gene (reference sequence). The trim removed 1 base at V and 4 bases at J, leaving 9 bases unmatched. CDR3 loop: CSARVYSGSGYNEQFF. In DNA form, the CDR3 reads TGCAGTGCTAGAGTGTACAGCGGGAGTGGATACAATGAGCAGTTCTTC.

This clonotype was observed many times. V and J are TRBV5-1 and TRBJ2-1, with D tentatively TRBD2 (5 bases). Germline CDR1 and CDR2: SGHRS and YFSETQ. The V end was cut by 2 bases, the J end by 9 bases, with 15 bases between. This CDR3 contains 14 residues. In DNA form, the CDR3 reads TGCGCCAGCAGCTTAAGTCTAGCAGGAGGTGAGCAGTTCTTC. Protein sequence: CASSLSLAGGEQFF.

In this sample, this clonotype turned up many times. This sequence joins TRBV7-2 and TRBJ2-3; 8 bases fit TRBD2. After removal of 4 bases from V and 5 bases from J, the junction contained 2 bases not matched to a gene. The V gene's germline CDR1 is SGHTA and CDR2 FQGNSA. This CDR3 is built from 13 residues. The CDR3 sequence is CASSSGGVDTQYF. The CDR3 DNA is TGTGCCAGCAGCTCGGGGGGGGTAGATACGCAGTATTTT.

This clonotype was counted between two and nine times. The V and J genes are TRBV5-1 and TRBJ2-3; 7 positions match TRBD2. The V segment lost 3 bases and the J segment 3 bases; nucleotides outside the gene matches: 7. The CDR3 covers 15 residues. The germline V gene encodes CDR1 SGHRS and CDR2 YFSETQ. The CDR3 sequence: CASSSLDGRTDTQYF. In nucleotides, the CDR3 is TGCGCCAGCAGCTCCCTTGACGGGAGGACAGATACGCAGTATTTT.

This clonotype was counted between two and nine times. The chain joins TRBV12-5 to TRBJ2-2; 9 bases line up with TRBD1. Germline assignment: CDR1 LGHNT and CDR2 FRNRAP. This CDR3 comprises 14 residues. The V gene end was trimmed by 6 bases and the J gene end by 3 bases; junction bases not matched to a gene: 2. The CDR3 protein is CASGQGAYTGELFF. The CDR3 DNA follows: TGTGCTAGTGGACAGGGGGCCTACACCGGGGAGCTGTTTTTT.

The CDR3 sequence is CASSFRNSNYGYTF. CDR3 nucleotide sequence: TGTGCCAGCAGCTTCCGGAACTCTAACTATGGCTACACCTTC. The gene calls are TRBV7-2 and TRBJ1-2; D ambiguous. The CDR3 is made up of 14 amino acids. CDR1 SGHTA and CDR2 FQGNSA come from the germline V gene. Trimming pared 3 bases from V and 0 bases from J, leaving 8 bases between.

The DNA for the CDR3 is TGTGCCAGCCAGTGGGGTCCCCTCAACTATGGCTACACCTTC. Amino acids: CASQWGPLNYGYTF. The chain links TRBV6-1 to TRBJ1-2, with D unresolved. This CDR3 has 14 residues. Germline CDR1 MNHNS, CDR2 SASEGT. The V gene lost 8 bases and the J gene lost 2 bases, with 15 bases spanning the gap.

This clonotype was counted between two and nine times. The J gene is TRBJ2-7, the V gene TRBV6-2 or TRBV6-3; the D gene is possibly TRBD1 (5 bases). Germline V gene sequence: CDR1 MNHEY, CDR2 SVGEGT. Deletions cut 2 bases from V and 3 bases from J, with 14 bases between. The CDR3 totals 15 residues. The CDR3 DNA follows: TGTGCCAGCAGTTACGGTAGGGGCCCCGTCTACGAGCAGTACTTC. This codes for CASSYGRGPVYEQYF.

This clonotype was detected only a few times. CDR3 nucleotide sequence: TGCAGTGCTAGAGACCTAAAGCGGGAGGCAACCTACGAGCAGTACTTC. Its protein is CSARDLKREATYEQYF. The chain recombines TRBV20-1 with TRBJ2-7; 9 bases map to TRBD2. Trimming cost V 0 bases and J 2 bases; bases outside gene matches: 8. CDR3 size: 16 residues. The germline V gene encodes CDR1 DFQATT and CDR2 SNEGSKA (reference sequence).

This clonotype was detected only a few times. The V and J genes are TRBV7-8 and TRBJ2-2, with 11 bases fitting TRBD1. CDR3 length equals 15 residues. Germline V gives CDR1 SGHVS, CDR2 FQNEAQ. After removal of 5 bases from V and 4 bases from J, the junction contained 3 bases not matched to a gene. The CDR3: CASSGQGAGTGELFF. The CDR3 bases are TGTGCCAGCAGCGGACAGGGGGCTGGCACCGGGGAGCTGTTTTTT.

This clonotype was seen a handful of times. An end of the junction differs from the germline gene, which may be a read error. The chain couples TRBV5-1 to TRBJ2-7; 11 bases are shared with TRBD2. CDR1 SGHRS and CDR2 YFSETQ come from the germline V gene. This CDR3 is built from 13 residues. Written as DNA, the CDR3 is TGCGCCAGCAGCTTGGAGGCTAGCGGGAGGAGAAGTTTC. This gives the protein CASSLEASGRRSF.

The sample holds many counts of this clonotype. The chain carries TRBV4-2 and TRBJ2-4, with D unclear. The V gene lost 0 bases and the J gene lost 8 bases, with 5 bases spanning the gap. This CDR3 comprises 12 residues. The germline CDR1 and CDR2 sequences are LGHNA and YNFKEQ. The CDR3: CASSQDRYIQYF. CDR3 nucleotide sequence: TGTGCCAGCAGCCAAGATCGATACATTCAGTACTTC.

J is TRBJ2-7 and V is TRBV20-1, with D perhaps being TRBD1 or TRBD2 (5 bases each). The germline V gene has CDR1 DFQATT and CDR2 SNEGSKA (reference sequence). The CDR3 covers 11 residues. The V and J ends lost 3 bases and 9 bases respectively, with 12 bases between them. DNA for the CDR3: TGCAGTGCTAGTGAGGGGAAAGCGCAGTACTTC. Protein: CSASEGKAQYF.

This clonotype was seen a few times. The genes are TRBV27 and TRBJ1-2; weak D call: TRBD1 (6 bases). Germline V gene lookup returns CDR1 MNHEY and CDR2 SMNVEV (reference sequence). The CDR3 loop spans 13 amino acids. Trimming shortened V by 6 bases and J by 2 bases, and 10 bases separated the two germline ends. As DNA, the CDR3 is TGTGCCAGCAGACGGGGGACAAACTATGGCTACACCTTC. It specifies CASRRGTNYGYTF.

The chain employs TRBV13 and TRBJ2-1; 8 bases agree with TRBD1. The CDR3 loop spans 14 amino acids. After removal of 5 bases from V and 7 bases from J, the junction contained 7 bases not matched to a gene. Germline V lookup: CDR1 PRHDT, CDR2 FYEKMQ (reference sequence). CDR3 protein: CASSIRTGWNEQFF. The CDR3 coding sequence is TGTGCCAGCAGCATCCGGACAGGGTGGAATGAGCAGTTCTTC.

The V and J genes are TRBV18 and TRBJ1-1, with D unresolved. The germline gives CDR1 KGHSH, CDR2 LQKENI. V lost 2 bases to trimming and J lost 0 bases, with 10 bases between them. CDR3 length: 15 residues. CDR3 DNA: TGTGCCAGCTCACCAAAGGTCGGTCTGAACACTGAAGCTTTCTTT. Its translation: CASSPKVGLNTEAFF.